This record looks at one TCR beta chain sequence and its context. Its antigen is unidentified. This sample was taken from a study of cytomegalovirus exposure and HLA in healthy donors. Whole-study results and caveats: An analysis that was carried out later associated some 17,000 TCR beta sequences with HLA alleles at 0.05 false discovery rate.

Both 60 Vbeta primers and 13 Jbeta primers went into the PCR. The assay was immunoSEQ multiplex PCR, and TCRdb's table has in-frame clones only and misses some. Among over 130,000 clones listed, roughly 77% were seen once. The germline V gene encodes CDR1 SGDLS and CDR2 YYNGEE. The CDR3 runs to 15 residues. V shed 4 bases and J 5 bases; nucleotides not matched to a gene: 8. The sequenced sample consisted of PBMCs. The TCR comes from a human donor in good health. The rearrangement uses TRBV9 and TRBJ2-5; TRBD2 matches at 10 bases. CDR3 sequence: CASSSPGLAWETQYF. CDR3 nucleotides: TGTGCCAGCAGCTCCCCGGGACTAGCGTGGGAGACCCAGTACTTC.